Below are 9 T cell receptor beta chains sequenced from a single sample in a study of T cell responses to AZD1222 COVID-19 vaccine. TCRdb keeps only in-frame clones here, not all; method: immunoSEQ multiplex PCR. The table records some 66,000 clones, 89% of them present only once. Here the sequenced sample was peripheral blood, taken 28 days after the second AZD1222 dose. The receptors derive from an adult who received the AZD1222 COVID-19 vaccine.

The rearrangement joins TRBV9 to TRBJ1-1; the match to TRBD1 covers 9 bases. Germline V lookup: CDR1 SGDLS, CDR2 YYNGEE. The V and J ends lost 0 bases and 4 bases, in that order; junction bases with no gene match: 4. The CDR3 runs to 15 residues. The CDR3 protein is CASSVDRGPGTEAFF. CDR3 nucleotide sequence: TGTGCCAGCAGCGTAGACAGGGGGCCTGGCACTGAAGCTTTCTTT. The full variable domain, with the rest looked up from reference TRBV9 and TRBJ1-1, is DSGVTQTPKHLITATGQRVTLRCSPRSGDLSVYWYQQSLDQGLQFLIQYYNGEERAKGNILERFSAQQFPDLHSELNLSSLELGDSALYFCASSVDRGPGTEAFFGQGTRLTVV.

A few counts support this clone. CDR3 in amino acids: CASSLGWGRSYEQYF. Written as DNA, the CDR3 is TGTGCCAGCAGCTTAGGGTGGGGACGGTCCTACGAGCAGTACTTC. This sequence joins TRBV7-2 and TRBJ2-7; possibly TRBD1 or TRBD2 for D (5 bases each). V shed 1 base and J shed 1 base, with 11 bases lying between them. From germline, CDR1 is SGHTA and CDR2 FQGNSA. CDR3 length: 15 amino acids.

The chain carries TRBV19 and TRBJ1-1, with D uncertain. Per germline, CDR1 LNHDA and CDR2 SQIVND (reference sequence). This CDR3 spans 11 amino acids. The V and J ends lost 6 bases and 7 bases respectively, with 9 bases between them. CDR3 in amino acids: CASRVSGEAFF. CDR3 in DNA: TGTGCCAGTAGGGTGTCTGGTGAAGCTTTCTTT.

This chain connects TRBV19 to TRBJ2-5; D not resolved. This CDR3 comprises 15 residues. Trimming took off 4 bases at V and 5 bases at J, with 17 bases between the two ends. Germline V lookup: CDR1 LNHDA, CDR2 SQIVND (reference sequence). CDR3 DNA sequence: TGTGCCAGTAGTAAATCTCCCTCTAGTAGTGAGACCCAGTACTTC. The encoded protein is CASSKSPSSSETQYF.

The chain uses TRBV6-5 and TRBJ1-3; weak D call: TRBD1 (5 bases). CDR3 length: 15 amino acids. V was cut by 5 bases and J by 3 bases, with 14 bases left in between. Germline V gene lookup returns CDR1 MNHEY and CDR2 SVGAGI. This chain's CDR3 is CASSLSGARGNTIYF. The CDR3, as DNA: TGTGCCAGCAGTCTCAGCGGGGCTCGTGGAAACACCATATATTTT.

The rearrangement links TRBV12-3 or TRBV12-4 to TRBJ2-5, with 8 bases identical to TRBD1. V lost 5 bases, J lost 4 bases, and 3 bases stayed unmatched. This CDR3 is 13 amino acids long. The CDR3 sequence is CASSPGQGETQYF. The CDR3 DNA reads as TGTGCCAGCAGTCCAGGACAGGGAGAGACCCAGTACTTC.

This chain connects TRBV7-9 to TRBJ1-1, with TRBD1 matching 7 bases. Per the germline V gene, CDR1 is SEHNR and CDR2 is FQNEAQ (reference sequence). The CDR3 totals 15 residues. V shed 6 bases and J 1 base; nucleotides not matched to a gene: 8. The CDR3 spells CASSSSRTGNTEAFF. The CDR3 DNA follows: TGTGCCAGCAGTTCCTCCCGGACAGGGAACACTGAAGCTTTCTTT.

The rearrangement links TRBV12-5 to TRBJ2-7; D may be TRBD1 (6 bases). V gave up 4 bases and J gave up 6 bases, with 13 bases separating them. This CDR3 contains 13 residues. Germline CDR1 and CDR2: LGHNT and FRNRAP. The CDR3 is CASGSRTALEQYF. The CDR3 region has the DNA TGTGCTAGTGGTTCGAGGACAGCTCTCGAGCAGTACTTC.

The rearrangement links TRBV19 to TRBJ1-3, with 9 bases matching TRBD1. V was clipped by 5 bases and J by 0 bases; unmatched bases: 2. Germline CDR1 is LNHDA and CDR2 is SQIVND (reference sequence). The length of the CDR3 is 15 residues. The CDR3 sequence: CASSLTGGSGNTIYF. The CDR3 nucleotides read TGTGCCAGTAGTTTGACAGGGGGCTCTGGAAACACCATATATTTT.